These 30 T cell receptor beta chains were sequenced from one sample in a study of blood T cell repertoires in COVID-19. Clones were sequenced by immunoSEQ multiplex PCR, and TCRdb holds only the in-frame ones, with some missing. Of about 140,000 clones listed, approximately 80% are singletons. Sequences were obtained from peripheral blood. The origin of the receptors is an older woman with acute or convalescent COVID-19.

The chain has TRBV12-5 and TRBJ1-5; D is undetermined. Germline V gene lookup returns CDR1 LGHNT and CDR2 FRNRAP. Trimming took 0 bases from V and 4 from J, leaving 4 bases between them. CDR3 length: 13 amino acids. The CDR3, as DNA: TGTGCTAGTGGTTTGGTACAGAATCAGCCCCAGCATTTT. It encodes CASGLVQNQPQHF.

The chain carries TRBV24-1 and TRBJ1-5; a possible D gene is TRBD1 (6 bases). V lost 8 bases and J lost 2, with 9 bases in between. CDR1 is KGHDR, CDR2 SFDVKD, per germline. The CDR3 is 13 amino acids. CDR3 in DNA: TGTGCCACCACACAGGGACGCAATCAGCCCCAGCATTTT. It codes for CATTQGRNQPQHF.

V gene TRBV19 combines with J gene TRBJ1-2, with 7 bases aligning to TRBD1. The ends lost 4 bases at V and 4 bases at J; junction bases unmatched: 6. The germline gives CDR1 LNHDA, CDR2 SQIVND (reference sequence). CDR3 length: 14 amino acids. This CDR3 is CASSRQGWGYGYTF. DNA for the CDR3: TGTGCCAGTAGTAGACAGGGTTGGGGCTATGGCTACACCTTC.

The chain recombines TRBV7-9 with TRBJ2-3; tentatively, D is TRBD2 (5 bases). The CDR3 runs 15 residues. Germline-derived CDR1 and CDR2 are SEHNR and FQNEAQ (reference sequence). V was clipped by 4 bases and J by 3 bases, with 14 bases between them. Here the CDR3 DNA reads TGTGCCAGCAGCTCACGCCGAAGGAGGACAGATACGCAGTATTTT. It codes for CASSSRRRRTDTQYF.

This chain joins TRBV7-9 and TRBJ1-4; a possible D gene is TRBD1 (5 bases). Germline V CDR1 and CDR2: SEHNR, FQNEAQ (reference sequence). This CDR3 is built from 16 residues. V lost 5 bases to trimming and J lost 0 bases, with 13 bases between them. CDR3 in amino acids: CASSPQGGATNEKLFF. DNA for the CDR3: TGTGCCAGCAGCCCTCAGGGAGGTGCAACTAATGAAAAACTGTTTTTT.

This clone was picked up a small number of times. The genes are TRBV10-3 and TRBJ1-5; TRBD1 agrees at 7 bases. This CDR3 comprises 14 residues. Germline V lookup: CDR1 ENHRY, CDR2 SYGVKD. Germline trimming cut 10 bases from V and 4 bases from J; bases unmatched to any gene: 10. The CDR3 reads CATSPGTENQPQHF. The CDR3 DNA is TGTGCCACCTCTCCGGGGACAGAGAATCAGCCCCAGCATTTT.

This clone was observed a handful of times. The rearrangement links TRBV2 to TRBJ1-2, with 8 bases matching TRBD1. Unmatched junction bases numbered 12, after V lost 7 bases and J lost 5 bases. Germline CDR1 SNHLY, CDR2 FYNNEI. The CDR3 is 15 residues long. In DNA, the CDR3 is TGTGCCAGCAACGGACAGGGTCGATTTAGATATGGCTACACCTTC. It codes for CASNGQGRFRYGYTF.

The chain links TRBV5-1 to TRBJ2-5, with TRBD2 matching over 12 bases. J gave up 4 bases and V 3 bases, and 7 bases lay outside the gene matches. This CDR3 region has 16 residues. CDR1 and CDR2 (germline): SGHRS, YFSETQ. CDR3 in DNA: TGCGCCAGCAGCTCGAGACTAGCGGGAGTGTCAGAGACCCAGTACTTC. This codes for CASSSRLAGVSETQYF.

Here the CDR3 DNA reads TGTGCCAGCAGTCCCTTCGGGGGACAGGGAACGAACGAGCAGTACTTC. Its translation is CASSPFGGQGTNEQYF. The rearrangement uses TRBV2 and TRBJ2-7; 9 nucleotides agree with TRBD1. V was clipped by 5 bases and J by 5 bases; unmatched bases: 13. Per germline, CDR1 SNHLY and CDR2 FYNNEI. CDR3 length: 16 residues.

This chain uses TRBV9 with TRBJ2-1; D unclear. V was shortened by 2 bases and J by 8 bases, with 11 bases between the two germline ends. The CDR3 loop spans 13 amino acids. Looked up from germline, CDR1 is SGDLS and CDR2 is YYNGEE. The CDR3 protein is CASSVDSRDEQFF. CDR3 nucleotide sequence: TGTGCCAGCAGCGTCGACTCCCGAGATGAGCAGTTCTTC.

This chain connects TRBV5-6 to TRBJ2-7; D might be TRBD2 (7 bases). Trimming cost V 2 bases and J 5 bases, with 23 bases left between them. The CDR3 has 17 residues. Germline V gene lookup returns CDR1 SGHDT and CDR2 YYEEEE. CDR3 sequence reads: CASSLRGGLHSTNEQYF. CDR3 bases: TGTGCCAGCAGCTTAAGGGGGGGACTCCATTCGACGAACGAGCAGTACTTC.

V is TRBV5-1 and J is TRBJ1-5; TRBD1 matches 8 bases. V gave up 4 bases and J gave up 4 bases; unmatched junction bases: 13. The germline CDR1 and CDR2 sequences are SGHRS and YFSETQ. The CDR3 extends over 17 amino acids. For the CDR3, the DNA is TGCGCCAGCAGCCCTGGGACAGGCAACGCCCGGAATCAGCCCCAGCATTTT. The encoded protein is CASSPGTGNARNQPQHF.

CDR3 sequence (DNA): TGTGCCAGCAGCCCGAGGACAGCCAATGAGCAGTTCTTC. Its translation: CASSPRTANEQFF. This chain uses TRBV5-4 with TRBJ2-1, with D possibly TRBD1 on 6 matching bases. Germline CDR1 and CDR2: SGHNT and YYREEE (reference sequence). Trimming took off 4 bases at V and 6 bases at J, with 11 bases between the two ends. This CDR3 is built from 13 residues.

This clone was observed a handful of times. This sequence joins TRBV30 and TRBJ1-1; 7 bases are a match to TRBD1. V gave up 4 bases and J gave up 0 bases; unmatched junction bases: 2. Per germline, CDR1 GTSNPN and CDR2 SVGIG (reference sequence). This CDR3 has 13 residues. The CDR3 loop reads CAWNRGMNTEAFF. CDR3 coding DNA: TGTGCCTGGAACAGGGGAATGAACACTGAAGCTTTCTTT.

The genes are TRBV29-1 and TRBJ2-1; 10 positions agree with TRBD1. The CDR3 length is 15 residues. Germline CDR1 reads SQVTM; CDR2 reads ANQGSEA. The ends lost 6 bases at V and 6 bases at J; junction bases unmatched: 11. CDR3 bases: TGCAGCGTGCCCCCGACAGGGGGCATCTTCAATGAGCAGTTCTTC. The encoded protein is CSVPPTGGIFNEQFF.

V gene TRBV6-5 combines with J gene TRBJ2-1, with a possible D match to TRBD1 (6 bases). The CDR3 consists of 14 residues. With 2 bases removed from V and 9 bases from J, the gap between germline ends came to 14 bases. CDR1 is MNHEY, CDR2 SVGAGI, per germline. In nucleotides, the CDR3 is TGTGCCAGCAGTTACCACAGGGTAGTAGGTGAGCAGTTCTTC. It is translated as CASSYHRVVGEQFF.

The rearrangement joins TRBV5-4 to TRBJ2-5; 11 bases match TRBD2. CDR1 and CDR2 from the germline V gene are SGHNT and YYREEE (reference sequence). This CDR3 has 14 amino acids. The V and J ends lost 4 bases and 7 bases, in that order; junction bases with no gene match: 6. The CDR3 here is CASSRTSGRGTQYF. The CDR3 bases are TGTGCCAGCAGCAGAACTAGCGGGAGAGGGACCCAGTACTTC.

This clone has more than one count but fewer than ten. The chain uses TRBV28 and TRBJ2-7, with 13 bases identical to TRBD2. The germline CDR1 and CDR2 sequences are MDHEN and SYDVKM. The CDR3 loop spans 17 amino acids. J was trimmed by 3 bases and V by 3 bases; bases with no gene match: 8. CDR3 DNA sequence: TGTGCCAGCAGTTTCCCCCTCAGGACTAGCGGGGGCTACGAGCAGTACTTC. It is translated as CASSFPLRTSGGYEQYF.

This clone was seen a few times. V gene TRBV29-1 combines with J gene TRBJ1-2; TRBD1 agrees at 7 bases. Germline-derived CDR1 and CDR2 are SQVTM and ANQGSEA. The junction had 9 bases not matched to a gene; V was cut back by 1 base and J by 4 bases. There are 15 residues in the CDR3. The CDR3 DNA follows: TGCAGCGTTGAAGCCTTGGACAGGAGGGTCTATGGCTACACCTTC. It codes for CSVEALDRRVYGYTF.

This chain uses TRBV5-1 with TRBJ2-3, with TRBD2 matching 10 bases. This CDR3 contains 19 residues. The V gene end was trimmed by 0 bases and the J gene end by 6 bases; junction bases not matched to a gene: 16. In germline, CDR1 is SGHRS, CDR2 YFSETQ. This CDR3 reads CASSLGVSGRPTSVDTQYF. CDR3 nucleotide sequence: TGCGCCAGCAGCTTGGGGGTTAGCGGGAGGCCAACTTCTGTCGATACGCAGTATTTT.

The V gene is TRBV7-9, the J gene TRBJ2-7; TRBD1 aligns across 8 bases. CDR1 and CDR2 from the germline V gene are SEHNR and FQNEAQ (reference sequence). V shed 5 bases and J 2 bases; nucleotides not matched to a gene: 8. The CDR3 consists of 15 residues. For the CDR3, the DNA is TGTGCCAGCAGCGTATGGACAGGGCTTACCTACGAGCAGTACTTC. Amino acids: CASSVWTGLTYEQYF.

The chain couples TRBV5-1 to TRBJ2-3, with TRBD2 matching over 7 bases. V dropped 4 bases and J dropped 2; count of bases not matched to a gene: 1. The CDR3 contains 13 residues. The germline V gene encodes CDR1 SGHRS and CDR2 YFSETQ. The CDR3: CASSRDYTDTQYF. The CDR3 region has the DNA TGCGCCAGCAGCCGGGACTACACAGATACGCAGTATTTT. Together with reference TRBV5-1 and TRBJ2-3, the CDR3 gives the full variable domain: KAGVTQTPRYLIKTRGQQVTLSCSPISGHRSVSWYQQTPGQGLQFLFEYFSETQRNKGNFPGRFSGRQFSNSRSEMNVSTLELGDSALYLCASSRDYTDTQYFGPGTRLTVL.

V gene TRBV19 combines with J gene TRBJ2-7; tentative D call: TRBD1 (6 bases). This CDR3 is 14 amino acids long. V lost 3 bases and J lost 2, with 11 bases in between. Germline CDR1 is LNHDA and CDR2 is SQIVND (reference sequence). In nucleotides, the CDR3 is TGTGCCAGTAGTATTAGTGGGACAACCTACGAGCAGTACTTC. Translated: CASSISGTTYEQYF.

The rearrangement links TRBV20-1 to TRBJ1-1; D not resolved. The germline V gene has CDR1 DFQATT and CDR2 SNEGSKA (reference sequence). The CDR3 has 11 amino acids. Trimming took 4 bases from V and 6 from J, leaving 9 bases between them. This chain's CDR3 is CSATRFAEAFF. CDR3 sequence (DNA): TGCAGTGCTACTCGTTTCGCTGAAGCTTTCTTT.

The CDR3 spells CASSLGQGAWNEQFF. The CDR3 DNA sequence: TGTGCCAGCAGTTTAGGACAGGGGGCTTGGAATGAGCAGTTCTTC. The chain combines TRBV27 with TRBJ2-1, with 11 bases lining up with TRBD1. V dropped 2 bases and J dropped 7; count of bases not matched to a gene: 4. The CDR3 is 15 amino acids. Germline loops: CDR1 MNHEY, CDR2 SMNVEV (reference sequence).

The CDR3 region has the DNA TGTGCCAGCAGTGGGCTAGCGGTTTCCCGCGAGCAGTACTTC. Encoded protein: CASSGLAVSREQYF. J is TRBJ2-7 and V is TRBV2; 7 bases are a match to TRBD2. Germline CDR1 SNHLY, CDR2 FYNNEI. The CDR3 totals 14 residues. J was trimmed by 6 bases and V by 4 bases; bases with no gene match: 9.

The chain combines TRBV15 with TRBJ2-3, with D unclear. CDR1 LNHNV and CDR2 YYDKDF come from the germline V gene (reference sequence). The CDR3 spans 13 residues. V dropped 4 bases and J dropped 6 bases, with 11 bases sitting between them. CDR3 bases: TGTGCCACCAGCAAAACCGGGTGGGATACGCAGTATTTT. Protein sequence: CATSKTGWDTQYF.

This clone was seen once. The chain combines TRBV4-1 with TRBJ2-7; tentatively, D is TRBD1 (6 bases). The length of the CDR3 is 15 residues. Germline CDR1 is MGHRA and CDR2 is YSYEKL. Trimming stripped 4 bases from V and 3 bases from J, with 16 bases between. CDR3 sequence reads: CASSLYGTTNYEQYF. The CDR3 DNA reads TGCGCCAGCAGCCTCTACGGGACAACCAACTACGAGCAGTACTTC.

This rearrangement joins TRBV6-5 to TRBJ1-2; no definite D call. Looked up from germline, CDR1 is MNHEY and CDR2 is SVGAGI. The CDR3 loop spans 15 amino acids. With 6 bases removed from V and 8 bases from J, the gap between germline ends came to 22 bases. The CDR3: CASRHPLSVLIGYTF. For the CDR3, the DNA is TGTGCCAGCAGACACCCTTTGTCAGTTCTTATAGGCTACACCTTC.

This clone appeared a few times. The CDR3 is CASSVGQAGMGGYTF. In DNA form, the CDR3 reads TGTGCCAGCAGCGTAGGGCAGGCGGGTATGGGAGGCTACACCTTC. The chain couples TRBV9 to TRBJ1-2; D not certain. The germline V gene encodes CDR1 SGDLS and CDR2 YYNGEE. The germline V and J ends were trimmed by 0 bases and 8 bases, with 17 bases remaining between them. The CDR3 consists of 15 residues.